The sequence of this T cell receptor beta chain was determined in a study of T cell changes during pregnancy in multiple sclerosis (dated by TCRdb to the late 2010s). Study-level background: The study looked at changes in the T cell repertoire across pregnancy in women with multiple sclerosis.

The library came from the immunoSEQ multiplex PCR assay. The table comes from immuneACCESS by way of TCRdb, which keeps in-frame sequences with V and J called. Part of the clones is missing from these tables; in studies checked, under half for an unresolved V gene and the rest for unknown reasons. The sample records 40,000 to 45,000 clones, roughly 91% of which are singletons. Under 0.7% of the sample lies in the top ten. For this clone: Its binding antigen is unknown. It has no much larger one-base neighbor in the sample; base qualities were not kept.

The sample consisted of CD4+ T cells from peripheral blood mononuclear cells, taken in the first trimester of pregnancy. This TCR came from a female donor with multiple sclerosis, enrolled in a pregnancy study.

CDR3 region: CASSLHDRGHYGYTF. The nucleotide sequence is TGTGCCAGCAGTTTACATGACAGGGGTCACTATGGCTACACCTTC. The chain couples TRBV28 to TRBJ1-2, with 8 bases aligning to TRBD1. Germline trimming: 2 bases from V, 3 bases from J; junction bases outside gene matches: 5. For CDR1 and CDR2, the germline V gene lists MDHEN and SYDVKM. Spanning cysteine to phenylalanine, the CDR3 consists of 15 amino acids. Only CDR3 DNA is held: 45 bases, read in frame from base 1.